Listed here are 15 T cell receptor beta chains from one sample, sequenced in a study of radiotherapy plus CTLA-4 blockade in lung cancer. Here immunoSEQ multiplex PCR was the method, and the copy in TCRdb shows in-frame clones only, minus some. The table has around 77,000 clones, approximately 73% seen once. The sample was peripheral blood, taken from a patient treated with radiotherapy plus ipilimumab. Receptors originate from a human donor with non-small cell lung cancer whose response to radiotherapy plus ipilimumab could not be evaluated.

This clone appeared once. The junction departs from the called germline gene at one end, perhaps through a read error. The rearrangement joins TRBV5-1 to TRBJ1-5; TRBD1 matches at 7 bases. Germline V gene sequence: CDR1 SGHRS, CDR2 YFSETQ. The CDR3 sequence is 15 residues long. The CDR3 DNA sequence: TGCGCCAGCAGCTCGGATGGACAGGCCAATGAGCCCCAGCATTTT. This sequence encodes CASSSDGQANEPQHF.

The V call is TRBV7-5, the J call TRBJ1-2. TRBV7-5 is a known pseudogene. The CDR3 covers 15 residues. The CDR3 sequence is CVRSSEEEDLNGYTF. As DNA, the CDR3 is TGTGTCAGAAGCTCCGAGGAGGAGGACCTCAATGGCTACACCTTC.

This clone was recorded once. V is TRBV7-9 and J is TRBJ2-5; 11 positions agree with TRBD2. This CDR3 contains 15 residues. Germline CDR1 is SEHNR and CDR2 is FQNEAQ (reference sequence). V lost 5 bases, J lost 11 bases, and 13 bases stayed unmatched. The CDR3 reads CASSTPGLADQGQYF. The CDR3 DNA is TGTGCCAGCAGCACCCCGGGACTAGCGGACCAAGGGCAGTACTTC. The complete variable domain, with remaining parts taken from reference TRBV7-9 and TRBJ2-5, reads DTGVSQNPRHKITKRGQNVTFRCDPISEHNRLYWYRQTLGQGPEFLTYFQNEAQLEKSRLLSDRFSAERPKGSFSTLEIQRTEQGDSAMYLCASSTPGLADQGQYFGPGTRLLVL.

The rearrangement links TRBV28 to TRBJ2-3; weak D call: TRBD2 (5 bases). CDR3 length: 18 amino acids. V shed 1 base and J shed 2 bases, with 19 bases lying between them. Germline values: CDR1 MDHEN, CDR2 SYDVKM. The CDR3 here is CASSLLWRRLHFTDTQYF. The CDR3 DNA is TGTGCCAGCAGTTTATTATGGAGGAGACTACACTTCACAGATACGCAGTATTTT.

This clone was observed a single time. This chain uses TRBV11-3 with TRBJ2-7; the match to TRBD2 covers 8 bases. The CDR3 sequence is 14 residues long. The germline V gene has CDR1 SGHNT and CDR2 YENEEA. V shed 5 bases, J shed 3 bases, and the junction held 6 bases outside the gene matches. The DNA of the CDR3 is TGTGCCAGCAGCCCCGGGGGGACTAGCTACGAGCAGTACTTC. Translated: CASSPGGTSYEQYF.

The gene calls are TRBV19 and TRBJ1-1; TRBD1 matches at 9 bases. V shed 5 bases, J shed 6 bases, and the junction held 16 bases outside the gene matches. The CDR3 runs to 17 residues. Germline-derived CDR1 and CDR2 are LNHDA and SQIVND (reference sequence). The CDR3 protein is CASSARRTGAARAEAFF. CDR3 nucleotide sequence: TGTGCCAGTAGTGCCCGACGGACAGGGGCGGCCAGGGCTGAAGCTTTCTTT.

The genes are TRBV30 and TRBJ1-4, with a possible D match to TRBD1 (5 bases). The V end was cut by 4 bases, the J end by 7 bases, with 13 bases between. This CDR3 is 13 amino acids long. CDR1 GTSNPN and CDR2 SVGIG come from the germline V gene (reference sequence). CDR3 amino acids: CAWTGVGGEKLFF. The CDR3 DNA sequence: TGTGCCTGGACGGGGGTAGGTGGTGAAAAACTGTTTTTT.

CDR3 in amino acids: CASSTQGPGGYGYTF. DNA for the CDR3: TGTGCCAGTAGTACTCAGGGACCCGGGGGCTATGGCTACACCTTC. This chain uses TRBV19 with TRBJ1-2; the D gene is possibly TRBD1 (5 bases). This CDR3 spans 15 amino acids. CDR1 is LNHDA, CDR2 SQIVND, per germline (reference sequence). Trimming cost V 4 bases and J 4 bases, with 16 bases left between them.

The rearrangement joins TRBV18 to TRBJ2-7; tentatively, D is TRBD1 (5 bases). The V end lost 3 bases, the J end lost 0 bases, and 12 bases lay between the germline ends. The germline V gene encodes CDR1 KGHSH and CDR2 LQKENI. This CDR3 has 15 amino acids. CDR3 DNA sequence: TGTGCCAGCTCACCTTATGACAGAATCTCCTACGAGCAGTACTTC. As protein: CASSPYDRISYEQYF.

Here the CDR3 reads CASSDSRVPQTGSYEQYF. CDR3 bases: TGTGCCAGCAGTGATTCCCGCGTCCCCCAAACGGGCTCCTACGAGCAGTACTTC. The V call is TRBV2, the J call TRBJ2-7; D gene unclear. The CDR3 runs to 18 residues. From germline, CDR1 is SNHLY and CDR2 FYNNEI. V was shortened by 3 bases and J by 0 bases, with 21 bases between the two germline ends.

This chain uses TRBV10-3 with TRBJ1-1, with 9 bases matching TRBD1. Germline V gives CDR1 ENHRY, CDR2 SYGVKD. The CDR3 spans 18 residues. The V segment lost 2 bases and the J segment 1 base; nucleotides outside the gene matches: 11. The CDR3: CAISEGLGTGLPNTEAFF. In DNA, the CDR3 is TGTGCCATCAGTGAGGGATTGGGGACAGGGCTCCCGAACACTGAAGCTTTCTTT.

The CDR3 DNA is TGTGCCAGCAGCTTGCAGGGGAGCACAGATACGCAGTATTTT. Its translation is CASSLQGSTDTQYF. The rearrangement joins TRBV5-4 to TRBJ2-3; D is possibly TRBD1 (6 bases). V lost 1 base, J lost 0 bases, and 6 bases lay in between. Germline CDR1 SGHNT, CDR2 YYREEE (reference sequence). The length of the CDR3 is 14 residues.

The chain employs TRBV29-1 and TRBJ1-1; D gene ambiguous. The CDR3 is 12 residues long. Germline lookup yields CDR1 SQVTM and CDR2 ANQGSEA. V was clipped by 8 bases and J by 10 bases, with 20 bases between them. The CDR3 loop is CSTERLGVGAFF. The CDR3 nucleotides are TGCAGCACTGAACGGCTCGGGGTCGGAGCTTTCTTT.

V is TRBV2 and J is TRBJ2-3; TRBD2 aligns across 12 bases. The CDR3 is 14 residues long. V dropped 9 bases and J dropped 4; count of bases not matched to a gene: 5. Germline V gene lookup returns CDR1 SNHLY and CDR2 FYNNEI. The CDR3 nucleotides are TGTGCCAGTAGACTAGCGGGGGCAGCAGATACGCAGTATTTT. Protein: CASRLAGAADTQYF.

The genes are TRBV9 and TRBJ2-7; the D gene is possibly TRBD1 (5 bases). V was pared by 4 bases and J by 0 bases, with 11 bases between. This CDR3 region has 14 residues. Germline loops: CDR1 SGDLS, CDR2 YYNGEE. The CDR3 protein is CASSPRTNSYEQYF. CDR3 DNA sequence: TGTGCCAGCAGCCCCCGGACAAACTCCTACGAGCAGTACTTC.